The 19 T cell receptor beta chains in this list originate from one sample, sequenced in a study of T-cell memory formation after mild COVID-19. TCRdb called the 5' RACE reads again in MiXCR, with one record for every CDR3 protein. The sample comprises 200,000 to 250,000 distinct CDR3 sequences, approximately 9% of which are singletons, and 20% to 25% rests with the top ten. Sequenced sample: PBMCs or a T cell subset sorted from them (not recorded which). The source is a man aged 18 to 30 who had mild COVID-19 (a few samples of this study predate the infection). Cell type and time point are not known.

This clonotype was counted between two and nine times. V is TRBV7-2 and J is TRBJ2-2; D gene unclear. CDR1 SGHTA and CDR2 FQGNSA come from the germline V gene. Trimming took 5 bases from V and 3 from J, leaving 4 bases between them. The CDR3 has 12 residues. The DNA of the CDR3 is TGTGCCAGCAGCGGGGACACCGGGGAGCTGTTTTTT. Protein: CASSGDTGELFF. The full variable domain, with the rest looked up from reference TRBV7-2 and TRBJ2-2, is GAGVSQSPSNKVTEKGKDVELRCDPISGHTALYWYRQSLGQGLEFLIYFQGNSAPDKSGLPSDRFSAERTGGSVSTLTIQRTQQEDSAVYLCASSGDTGELFFGEGSRLTVL.

This clonotype has a handful of counts. This chain connects TRBV7-2 to TRBJ1-4; D unclear. Germline assignment: CDR1 SGHTA and CDR2 FQGNSA. The CDR3 length is 18 residues. The ends were cut back, 8 bases at V and 0 bases at J, with 22 bases in the middle. The CDR3 DNA sequence: TGTGCCAGCGTTTGGTCCTACGAATTGTCTGCAACTAATGAAAAACTGTTTTTT. This codes for CASVWSYELSATNEKLFF.

This clonotype has just one count. Its ends do not fully match the called genes, so a read error is possible. V and J are TRBV3-1 and TRBJ1-6; D gene ambiguous. The V gene's germline CDR1 is LGHDT and CDR2 YNNKEL (reference sequence). The CDR3 length is 12 residues. The CDR3 region is CASSQVEGILNF. The CDR3 nucleotides are TGTGCCAGCAGCCAAGTTGAAGGGATCCTCAACTTT.

In this sample, this clonotype turned up a few times. J is TRBJ2-5 and V is TRBV7-2; 10 bases fit TRBD2. J gave up 3 bases and V 8 bases, and 9 bases lay outside the gene matches. Germline CDR1 reads SGHTA; CDR2 reads FQGNSA. The CDR3 is made up of 15 amino acids. As DNA, the CDR3 is TGTGCCAGCCGGAATCGACTAGCGGGTAAAGAGACCCAGTACTTC. Encoded protein: CASRNRLAGKETQYF. The variable domain in full, with the rest retrieved from reference TRBV7-2 and TRBJ2-5, is GAGVSQSPSNKVTEKGKDVELRCDPISGHTALYWYRQSLGQGLEFLIYFQGNSAPDKSGLPSDRFSAERTGGSVSTLTIQRTQQEDSAVYLCASRNRLAGKETQYFGPGTRLLVL.

The chain joins TRBV11-2 to TRBJ2-1; 9 bases map to TRBD1. Germline CDR1 and CDR2: SGHAT and FQNNGV. The V gene end was trimmed by 6 bases and the J gene end by 6 bases; junction bases not matched to a gene: 3. There are 13 residues in the CDR3. The CDR3 sequence: CASRQGAGNEQFF. The CDR3 DNA reads as TGTGCCAGCAGACAGGGGGCGGGCAATGAGCAGTTCTTC.

This clonotype appeared a few times. The chain carries TRBV12-3 or TRBV12-4 and TRBJ2-7; D might be TRBD1 or TRBD2, each matching 5 bases. CDR3 length: 13 amino acids. V was shortened by 6 bases and J by 0 bases, with 9 bases between the two germline ends. The CDR3 loop is CASSRDDSYEQYF. CDR3 coding DNA: TGTGCCAGCAGCAGGGACGACTCCTACGAGCAGTACTTC.

This clonotype showed up many times. The chain joins TRBV5-1 to TRBJ1-2, with a tentative D call TRBD1 (6 bases). Germline loops: CDR1 SGHRS, CDR2 YFSETQ. V lost 5 bases to trimming and J lost 0 bases, with 14 bases between them. The CDR3 sequence is 15 residues long. DNA for the CDR3: TGCGCCAGCAGGGTATTACAGGGCGCTAACTATGGCTACACCTTC. Translated, it gives CASRVLQGANYGYTF.

V and J are TRBV20-1 and TRBJ2-2, with TRBD2 matching 10 bases. The CDR3 length is 17 residues. V lost 1 base to trimming and J lost 3 bases; unmatched junction nucleotides: 8. Looked up from germline, CDR1 is DFQATT and CDR2 is SNEGSKA (reference sequence). The chain's CDR3 is CSARGRSSGGDTGELFF. In DNA, the CDR3 is TGCAGTGCTAGAGGTCGGTCTAGCGGGGGCGACACCGGGGAGCTGTTTTTT.

This clonotype was observed many times. The rearrangement uses TRBV7-3 and TRBJ1-6; TRBD1 agrees at 10 bases. The V segment lost 6 bases and the J segment 7 bases; nucleotides outside the gene matches: 3. Germline loops: CDR1 SGHTA, CDR2 FQGTGA. This CDR3 region has 14 residues. CDR3 coding DNA: TGTGCCAGCAGTCGGACAGGGGGGAATTCACCCCTCCACTTT. Translation: CASSRTGGNSPLHF.

The V and J genes are TRBV9 and TRBJ2-3, with TRBD2 matching over 10 bases. J gave up 6 bases and V 1 base, and 11 bases lay outside the gene matches. CDR1 and CDR2 (germline): SGDLS, YYNGEE. The CDR3 runs 17 residues. The CDR3 protein is CASSVYLGSGGIDTQYF. For the CDR3, the DNA is TGTGCCAGCAGCGTATACCTGGGTAGCGGGGGGATCGATACGCAGTATTTT.

This clonotype was detected ten times or more. Written as DNA, the CDR3 is TGTGCCAGCAGCTTAGGGTCACTAGCGGGGTACCAAGAGACCCAGTACTTC. Protein product: CASSLGSLAGYQETQYF. This chain uses TRBV11-2 with TRBJ2-5; TRBD2 matches at 10 bases. Germline-derived CDR1 and CDR2 are SGHAT and FQNNGV. With V trimmed by 1 base and J by 0 bases, 5 bases remained unmatched. The CDR3 runs to 17 residues.

The CDR3 protein is CASSRKPGAHEQYV. For the CDR3, the DNA is TGTGCCAGCAGCCGTAAGCCGGGGGCCCACGAGCAGTACGTC. The rearrangement joins TRBV7-6 to TRBJ2-7; D tentatively fits TRBD1 or TRBD2 (6 bases each). CDR1 SGHVS and CDR2 FNYEAQ come from the germline V gene. Trimming left V 5 bases short and J 5 bases short, with 16 bases between. This CDR3 region has 14 residues.

This clonotype was counted between two and nine times. This chain joins TRBV18 and TRBJ1-1; TRBD1 agrees at 8 bases. From germline, CDR1 is KGHSH and CDR2 LQKENI. The CDR3 is 15 residues long. The V segment lost 1 base and the J segment 3 bases; nucleotides outside the gene matches: 4. As DNA, the CDR3 is TGTGCCAGCTCACCACTACAGGGGGTGCACACTGAAGCTTTCTTT. Residues: CASSPLQGVHTEAFF.

A few counts support this clonotype. This rearrangement joins TRBV20-1 to TRBJ1-5, with unresolved D. CDR1 and CDR2 from the germline V gene are DFQATT and SNEGSKA (reference sequence). V shed 6 bases and J shed 0 bases, with 12 bases lying between them. CDR3 length: 14 amino acids. CDR3 sequence reads: CSATPQVSNQPQHF. DNA of the CDR3: TGCAGTGCAACCCCCCAGGTTAGCAATCAGCCCCAGCATTTT.

The gene calls are TRBV20-1 and TRBJ1-2; D uncertain. The V gene's germline CDR1 is DFQATT and CDR2 SNEGSKA (reference sequence). The CDR3 has 12 amino acids. V dropped 2 bases and J dropped 4 bases, with 8 bases sitting between them. The CDR3: CSARPGSYGYTF. The CDR3 coding sequence is TGCAGTGCTAGACCCGGGAGCTATGGCTACACCTTC.

In this sample, this clonotype turned up a few times. The chain combines TRBV5-1 with TRBJ2-2, with 9 nucleotides matching TRBD2. Germline V gene data show CDR1 as SGHRS and CDR2 as YFSETQ. This CDR3 contains 14 residues. V trimming: 0 bases; J trimming: 15 bases; junction bases outside the gene matches: 9. Written as DNA, the CDR3 is TGCGCCAGCAGCTTGGCCTTAAGCGGGGGGACGGTGTTTTTT. This gives the protein CASSLALSGGTVFF. Full variable domain (rest looked up from reference TRBV5-1 and TRBJ2-2): KAGVTQTPRYLIKTRGQQVTLSCSPISGHRSVSWYQQTPGQGLQFLFEYFSETQRNKGNFPGRFSGRQFSNSRSEMNVSTLELGDSALYLCASSLALSGGTVFFGEGSRLTVL.

At least ten counts were recorded for this clonotype. This chain joins TRBV7-6 and TRBJ2-3; D is tentatively TRBD1 or TRBD2 (5 bases each). CDR3 size: 16 residues. V dropped 5 bases and J dropped 2 bases, with 17 bases sitting between them. CDR1 and CDR2 from the germline V gene are SGHVS and FNYEAQ. In nucleotides, the CDR3 is TGTGCCAGCAGCCCGACGGGGCGAGGGTCCACAGATACGCAGTATTTT. As protein: CASSPTGRGSTDTQYF.

The rearrangement joins TRBV29-1 to TRBJ2-7; weak D call: TRBD1 (5 bases). CDR1 and CDR2 (germline): SQVTM, ANQGSEA. This CDR3 contains 15 residues. Trimming removed 0 bases from V and 0 bases from J, with 12 bases in between. DNA of the CDR3: TGCAGCGTTGAAGATCAGGAAGGGGCCTCCTACGAGCAGTACTTC. This translates into CSVEDQEGASYEQYF.

This clonotype appeared a few times. The rearrangement joins TRBV7-2 to TRBJ1-1; 7 bases align to TRBD1. Germline CDR1 is SGHTA and CDR2 is FQGNSA. J lost 4 bases, V lost 4 bases, and 9 bases had no gene match. CDR3 length: 15 amino acids. The CDR3 DNA reads as TGTGCCAGCAGCTCGACAAGCAGGGGGACCACTGAAGCTTTCTTT. Translating gives CASSSTSRGTTEAFF.